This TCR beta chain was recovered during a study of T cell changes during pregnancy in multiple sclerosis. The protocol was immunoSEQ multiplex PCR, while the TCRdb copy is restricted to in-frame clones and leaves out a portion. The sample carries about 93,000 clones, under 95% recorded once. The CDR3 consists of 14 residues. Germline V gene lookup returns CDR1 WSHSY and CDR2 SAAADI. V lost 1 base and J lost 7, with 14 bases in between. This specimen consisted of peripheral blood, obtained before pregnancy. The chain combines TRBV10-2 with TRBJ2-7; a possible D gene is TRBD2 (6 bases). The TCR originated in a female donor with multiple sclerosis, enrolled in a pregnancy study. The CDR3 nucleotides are TGCGCCAGCAGTGAGTGGAGGGAGCCGGGGGAGCAGTACTTC. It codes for CASSEWREPGEQYF.